This T cell receptor (beta chain) emerged from a study of blood T cell repertoires in COVID-19. Data came from immunoSEQ multiplex PCR; TCRdb stores just in-frame clones and leaves some out. This table holds 150,000 to 250,000 clones, about nine tenths found once. Grouping used clinical history reported by participants in a survey and questionnaire. The V gene lost 4 bases and the J gene lost 4 bases, with 22 bases spanning the gap. The germline gives CDR1 KGHSY, CDR2 FQNENV. There are 17 residues in the CDR3. The specimen was PBMCs or T cells enriched from blood (not recorded which). This chain connects TRBV16 to TRBJ1-1, with a weak D call TRBD1 (5 bases). The clonotype was recovered from a woman aged 30 to 39 who had recovered from COVID-19. This CDR3 is CASSLLSLGGLATEAFF. The CDR3 coding sequence is TGTGCCAGCAGCCTCCTCTCCCTCGGGGGTTTAGCCACTGAAGCTTTCTTT.